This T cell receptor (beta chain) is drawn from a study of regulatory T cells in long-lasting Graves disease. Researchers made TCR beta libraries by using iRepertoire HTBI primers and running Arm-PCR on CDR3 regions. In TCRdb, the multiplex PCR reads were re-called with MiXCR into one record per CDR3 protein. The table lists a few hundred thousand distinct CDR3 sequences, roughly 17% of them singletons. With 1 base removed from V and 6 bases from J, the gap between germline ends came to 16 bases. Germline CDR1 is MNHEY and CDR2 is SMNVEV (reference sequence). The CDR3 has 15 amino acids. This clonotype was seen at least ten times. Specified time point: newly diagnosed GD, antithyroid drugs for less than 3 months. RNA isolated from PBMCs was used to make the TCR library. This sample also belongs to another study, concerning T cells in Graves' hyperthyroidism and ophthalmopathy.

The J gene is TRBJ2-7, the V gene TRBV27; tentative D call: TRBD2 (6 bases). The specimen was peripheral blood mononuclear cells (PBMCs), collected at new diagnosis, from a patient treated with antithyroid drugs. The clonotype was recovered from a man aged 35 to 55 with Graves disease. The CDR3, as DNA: TGTGCCAGCAGTTTATACGGGGGACCTCCTGCCGAGCAGTACTTC. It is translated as CASSLYGGPPAEQYF.